This TCR beta chain was recovered during a study of cytomegalovirus exposure and HLA in healthy donors. This clone turned up a few times. PCR primers comprised 60 Vbeta and 13 Jbeta primers. The assay was immunoSEQ multiplex PCR, and TCRdb's table has in-frame clones only and misses some. The sample lists approximately 190,000 clones; almost 85% were seen once. Germline lookup yields CDR1 ENHRY and CDR2 SYGVKD. Trimming shortened V by 2 bases and J by 3 bases, and 17 bases separated the two germline ends. This CDR3 has 17 amino acids. The sequence was collected from a boy aged 5-17 years in good health and CMV-seronegative. The sequencing sample was made of PBMCs. The chain combines TRBV10-3 with TRBJ1-3, with a tentative D call TRBD1 (5 bases). The CDR3 loop reads CAISEIGQGKSGNTIYF. The CDR3 DNA sequence: TGTGCCATCAGTGAGATAGGGCAGGGAAAAAGTGGAAACACCATATATTTT.